The 20 T cell receptor beta chains listed next were all sequenced from one sample in a study of blood T cell repertoires in COVID-19. Only in-frame clones appear in the TCRdb table, and some are missing; sequencing was by immunoSEQ multiplex PCR. The sample includes 250,000 to 350,000 clones, approximately 90% of them seen just once. The specimen sequenced was peripheral blood. These TCRs come from a man aged 25-40 years with acute or convalescent COVID-19.

CDR3 protein: CASNTPGTETYEQYF. The CDR3 DNA reads TGCGCCAGCAACACCCCCGGGACAGAAACCTACGAGCAGTACTTC. The chain carries TRBV23-1 and TRBJ2-7, with 7 bases fitting TRBD1. TRBV23-1 falls under the ORF class, with uncertain function. The CDR3 extends over 15 amino acids. Losses at the gene ends were 7 bases for V and 2 bases for J; bases not matched to a gene: 11.

V gene TRBV30 combines with J gene TRBJ1-4; tentative D call: TRBD1 (5 bases). Germline values: CDR1 GTSNPN, CDR2 SVGIG (reference sequence). Between the trimmed V and J ends, which lost 0 bases and 2 bases, there was a span of 16 bases. This CDR3 is 17 amino acids long. The CDR3 reads CAWSVGRGSLTNEKLFF. The CDR3 DNA sequence: TGTGCCTGGAGTGTTGGGCGGGGGTCGTTGACTAATGAAAAACTGTTTTTT.

This sequence joins TRBV9 and TRBJ1-3; no clear D. The CDR3 length is 14 residues. V lost 3 bases and J 1 base, leaving 8 bases between the germline ends. Germline CDR1 and CDR2: SGDLS and YYNGEE. Written as DNA, the CDR3 is TGTGCCAGCAGCGGGGCTTCGTCTGGAAACACCATATATTTT. This gives the protein CASSGASSGNTIYF.

On this clone: The junction does not match germline at one end; this may be a read error. V and J are TRBV6-5 and TRBJ2-3; 8 bases are shared with TRBD2. The CDR3 covers 14 residues. CDR1 and CDR2 (germline): MNHEY, SVGAGI. The CDR3 spells CASSLRTSTDTQYF. In nucleotides, the CDR3 is TGTGCCAGCAGTCTCAGGACTAGCACCGATACGCAGTATTTT.

This clone was counted once. The V call is TRBV24-1, the J call TRBJ2-1; 10 bases line up with TRBD1. The germline V gene has CDR1 KGHDR and CDR2 SFDVKD. CDR3 size: 15 residues. The ends lost 3 bases at V and 5 bases at J; junction bases unmatched: 3. CDR3 nucleotides: TGTGCCACCAGTGATCGGACAGGGGGGGACAATGAGCAGTTCTTC. It specifies CATSDRTGGDNEQFF.

The rearrangement uses TRBV19 and TRBJ2-6; tentative D call: TRBD2 (5 bases). The CDR3 spans 19 residues. Germline CDR1 reads LNHDA; CDR2 reads SQIVND (reference sequence). Trimming shortened V by 7 bases and J by 0 bases, and 22 bases separated the two germline ends. This chain's CDR3 is CASKIGASPSLSGANVLTF. CDR3 bases: TGTGCCAGTAAAATCGGTGCTAGCCCGTCACTCTCTGGGGCCAACGTCCTGACTTTC.

This chain connects TRBV7-3 to TRBJ2-3; 7 bases fit TRBD2. CDR3 length equals 16 residues. V shed 1 base, J shed 0 bases, and the junction held 4 bases outside the gene matches. Germline V gives CDR1 SGHTA, CDR2 FQGTGA. CDR3 bases: TGTGCCAGCAGCTTAAATTGGGGGGGTAGCACAGATACGCAGTATTTT. Its translation is CASSLNWGGSTDTQYF.

The chain joins TRBV6-5 to TRBJ2-3, with TRBD1 as a possible D gene (6 bases). Germline V CDR1 and CDR2: MNHEY, SVGAGI. Trimming left V 6 bases short and J 2 bases short, with 12 bases between. The CDR3 contains 14 residues. The CDR3 bases are TGTGCCAGCAGGGACAGCTTGTTCACAGATACGCAGTATTTT. Its translation: CASRDSLFTDTQYF.

The V and J genes are TRBV28 and TRBJ2-5; 7 bases match TRBD1. CDR3 length equals 16 residues. The J segment lost 5 bases and the V segment lost 8 bases, leaving 17 bases of the junction unmatched. Germline assignment: CDR1 MDHEN and CDR2 SYDVKM. CDR3 region: CASQTDRVIRGETQYF. For the CDR3, the DNA is TGTGCCAGCCAAACCGACAGGGTAATCCGCGGGGAGACCCAGTACTTC.

The V call is TRBV15, the J call TRBJ2-7, with 13 bases identical to TRBD2. The junction had 4 bases not matched to a gene; V was cut back by 1 base and J by 4 bases. Looked up from germline, CDR1 is LNHNV and CDR2 is YYDKDF (reference sequence). The CDR3 has 16 amino acids. The CDR3 DNA reads as TGTGCCACCAGCAGAGCTATGACTAGCGGGAGGTACGAGCAGTACTTC. Encoded protein: CATSRAMTSGRYEQYF.

The CDR3, as DNA: TGCGCCAGCAGCTTGGAGGACTCCGGGAACACTGAAGCTTTCTTT. Its protein is CASSLEDSGNTEAFF. The rearrangement links TRBV5-1 to TRBJ1-1, with unresolved D. The CDR3 contains 15 residues. The germline gives CDR1 SGHRS, CDR2 YFSETQ. Trimming left V 0 bases short and J 1 base short, with 10 bases between.

The V and J genes are TRBV5-3 and TRBJ2-4, with D possibly being TRBD1 (5 bases). TRBV5-3 is an ORF for which the function is uncertain. The V end was cut by 4 bases, the J end by 1 base, with 15 bases between. The CDR3 consists of 16 residues. The CDR3 is CARSADSSSAKNIQYF. CDR3 DNA sequence: TGTGCCAGAAGCGCAGACAGCTCTTCTGCCAAAAACATTCAGTACTTC.

This clone has a handful of counts. The chain employs TRBV28 and TRBJ1-2; D not certain. V was cut by 6 bases and J by 7 bases, with 15 bases left in between. The CDR3 has 13 amino acids. The germline gives CDR1 MDHEN, CDR2 SYDVKM. The CDR3 nucleotides are TGTGCCAGCAGGCTGACTGACTTTGGTGGCTACACCTTC. Protein: CASRLTDFGGYTF.

V gene TRBV6-5 combines with J gene TRBJ1-3; the match to TRBD1 covers 7 bases. With V trimmed by 6 bases and J by 4 bases, 6 bases remained unmatched. CDR1 MNHEY and CDR2 SVGAGI come from the germline V gene. The CDR3 extends over 14 amino acids. The CDR3, as DNA: TGTGCCAGCAGACCGACAGGGTCAGGAAACACCATATATTTT. This codes for CASRPTGSGNTIYF.

This rearrangement joins TRBV5-6 to TRBJ2-3, with D perhaps TRBD1 (5 bases). There are 15 residues in the CDR3. Germline CDR1 and CDR2: SGHDT and YYEEEE. Trimming stripped 7 bases from V and 2 bases from J, with 17 bases between. CDR3 nucleotides: TGTGCCAGCCTAATAGGGGTCCAGTACACAGATACGCAGTATTTT. Its protein is CASLIGVQYTDTQYF. The full variable domain, rest sourced from reference TRBV5-6 and TRBJ2-3, is DAGVTQSPTHLIKTRGQQVTLRCSPKSGHDTVSWYQQALGQGPQFIFQYYEEEERQRGNFPDRFSGHQFPNYSSELNVNALLLGDSALYLCASLIGVQYTDTQYFGPGTRLTVL.

The rearrangement joins TRBV21-1 to TRBJ2-1; whether TRBD1, the table's D call, matches the DNA was not checked. TRBV21-1 is reported as a pseudogene. The CDR3 runs to 16 residues. The CDR3 is CASSSPGTGHFNEQFF. DNA of the CDR3: TGTGCCAGCAGCAGCCCGGGGACAGGGCATTTCAATGAGCAGTTCTTC.

V gene TRBV3-1 (or the pseudogene TRBV3-2) combines with J gene TRBJ1-4, with D maybe TRBD1 (6 bases). CDR3 length equals 20 residues. V gave up 1 base and J gave up 0 bases, with 21 bases separating them. CDR1 LGHDT and CDR2 YNNKEL come from the germline V gene (reference sequence). CDR3 sequence reads: CASSQGPVDSPYTTNEKLFF. The CDR3 nucleotides are TGTGCCAGCAGCCAAGGGCCTGTGGACAGCCCTTATACAACTAATGAAAAACTGTTTTTT.

The J gene is TRBJ1-4, the V gene TRBV6-1, with D tentatively TRBD1 (5 bases). This CDR3 has 15 amino acids. Deletions cut 3 bases from V and 9 bases from J, with 17 bases between. Germline V gene data show CDR1 as MNHNS and CDR2 as SASEGT. CDR3: CASSDVGQGGKKLFF. The DNA of the CDR3 is TGTGCCAGCAGTGATGTAGGTCAGGGAGGGAAAAAACTGTTTTTT.

The chain carries TRBV6-5 and TRBJ1-6; 7 positions agree with TRBD1. Germline lookup yields CDR1 MNHEY and CDR2 SVGAGI. This CDR3 has 15 amino acids. J gave up 7 bases and V 7 bases, and 10 bases lay outside the gene matches. CDR3 residues: CASTGQVAGNSPLHF. CDR3 bases: TGTGCCAGCACCGGACAGGTCGCTGGGAATTCACCCCTCCACTTT.

The chain employs TRBV11-2 and TRBJ1-6; weak D call: TRBD1 (5 bases). The CDR3 has 16 residues. The ends were cut back, 0 bases at V and 7 bases at J, with 13 bases in the middle. Germline V gene data show CDR1 as SGHAT and CDR2 as FQNNGV. CDR3 loop: CASSLDWRGRNSPLHF. CDR3 DNA: TGTGCCAGCAGCTTAGATTGGAGGGGACGGAATTCACCCCTCCACTTT.